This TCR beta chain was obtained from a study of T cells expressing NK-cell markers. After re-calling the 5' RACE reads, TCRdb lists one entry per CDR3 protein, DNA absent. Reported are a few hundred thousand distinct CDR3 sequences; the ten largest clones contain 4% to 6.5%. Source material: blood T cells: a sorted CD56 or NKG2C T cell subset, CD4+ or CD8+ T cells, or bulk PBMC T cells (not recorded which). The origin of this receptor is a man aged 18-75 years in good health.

The CDR3 region is CASSGGEAYEQYF. V gene TRBV6-1 combines with J gene TRBJ2-7; TCRdb calls TRBD2, which cannot be checked without DNA. CDR1 MNHNS and CDR2 SASEGT come from the germline V gene. The CDR3 spans 13 residues.